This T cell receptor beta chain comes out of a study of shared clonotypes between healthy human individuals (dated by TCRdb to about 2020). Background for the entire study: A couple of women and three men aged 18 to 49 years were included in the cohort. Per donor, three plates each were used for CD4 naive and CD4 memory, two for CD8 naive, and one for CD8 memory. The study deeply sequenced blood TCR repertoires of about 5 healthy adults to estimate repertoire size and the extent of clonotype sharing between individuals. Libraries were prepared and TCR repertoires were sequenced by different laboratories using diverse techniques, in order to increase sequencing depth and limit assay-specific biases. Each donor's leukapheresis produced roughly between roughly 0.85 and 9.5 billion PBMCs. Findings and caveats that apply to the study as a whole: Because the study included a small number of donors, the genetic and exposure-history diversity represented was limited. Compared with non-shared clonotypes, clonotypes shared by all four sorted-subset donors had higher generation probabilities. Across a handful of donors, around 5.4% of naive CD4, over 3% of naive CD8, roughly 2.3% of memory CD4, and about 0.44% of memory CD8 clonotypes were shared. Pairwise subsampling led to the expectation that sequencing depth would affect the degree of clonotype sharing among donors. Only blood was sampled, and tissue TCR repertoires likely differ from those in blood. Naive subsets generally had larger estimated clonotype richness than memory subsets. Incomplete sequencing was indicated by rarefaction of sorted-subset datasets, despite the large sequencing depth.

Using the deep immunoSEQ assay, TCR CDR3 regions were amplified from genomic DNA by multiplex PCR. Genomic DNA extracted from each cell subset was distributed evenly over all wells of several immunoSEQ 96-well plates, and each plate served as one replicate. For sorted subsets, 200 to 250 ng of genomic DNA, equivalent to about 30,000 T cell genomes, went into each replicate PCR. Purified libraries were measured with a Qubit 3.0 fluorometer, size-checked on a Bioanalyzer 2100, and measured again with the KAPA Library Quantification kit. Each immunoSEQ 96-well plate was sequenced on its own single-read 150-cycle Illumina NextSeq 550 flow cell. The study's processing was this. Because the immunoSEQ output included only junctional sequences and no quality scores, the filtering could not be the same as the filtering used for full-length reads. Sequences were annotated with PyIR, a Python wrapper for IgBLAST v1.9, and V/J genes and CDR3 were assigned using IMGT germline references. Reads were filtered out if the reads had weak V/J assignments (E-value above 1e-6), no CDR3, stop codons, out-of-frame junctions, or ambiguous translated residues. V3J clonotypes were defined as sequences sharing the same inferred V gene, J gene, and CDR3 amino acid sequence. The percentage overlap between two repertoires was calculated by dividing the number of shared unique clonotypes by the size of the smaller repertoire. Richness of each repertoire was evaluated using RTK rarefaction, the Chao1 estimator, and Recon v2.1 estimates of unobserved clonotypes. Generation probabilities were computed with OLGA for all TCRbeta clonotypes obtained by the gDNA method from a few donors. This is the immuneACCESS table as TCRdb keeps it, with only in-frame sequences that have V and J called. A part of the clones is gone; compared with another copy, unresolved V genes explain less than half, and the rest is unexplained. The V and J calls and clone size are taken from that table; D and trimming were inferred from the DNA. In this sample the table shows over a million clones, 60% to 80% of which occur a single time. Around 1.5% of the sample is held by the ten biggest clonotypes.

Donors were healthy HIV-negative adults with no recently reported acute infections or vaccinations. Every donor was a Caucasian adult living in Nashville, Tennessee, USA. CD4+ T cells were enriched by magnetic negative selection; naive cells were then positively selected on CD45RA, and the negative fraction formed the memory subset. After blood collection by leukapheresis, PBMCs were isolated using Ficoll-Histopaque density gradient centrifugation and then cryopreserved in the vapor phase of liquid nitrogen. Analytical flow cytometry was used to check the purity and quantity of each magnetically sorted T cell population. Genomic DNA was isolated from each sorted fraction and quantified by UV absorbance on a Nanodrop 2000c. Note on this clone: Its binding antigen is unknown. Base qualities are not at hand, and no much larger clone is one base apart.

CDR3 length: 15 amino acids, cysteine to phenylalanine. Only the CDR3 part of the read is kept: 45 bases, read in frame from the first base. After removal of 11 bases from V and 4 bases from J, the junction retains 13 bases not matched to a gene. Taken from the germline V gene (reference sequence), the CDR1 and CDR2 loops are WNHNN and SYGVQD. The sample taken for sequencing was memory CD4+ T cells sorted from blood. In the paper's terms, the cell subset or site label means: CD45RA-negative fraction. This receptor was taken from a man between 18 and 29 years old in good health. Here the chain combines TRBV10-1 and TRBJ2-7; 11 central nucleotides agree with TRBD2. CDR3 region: CAPNEGTSGSYEQYF. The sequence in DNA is TGCGCCCCGAATGAGGGAACTAGCGGGAGTTACGAGCAGTACTTC.